The rows below give T cell receptor beta chains drawn from one sample of a study of blood T cell repertoires in COVID-19. The repertoire was sequenced with immunoSEQ multiplex PCR; TCRdb's copy has only in-frame clones and lacks some. The sample has 110,000 to 150,000 clones, more than 75% seen once; the top ten hold about 3.9%. Sequencing used peripheral blood. The receptors shown here come from a man in his 60s with acute or convalescent COVID-19. Each CDR3 is given with its conserved first and last residue. Expanded clones get a size class; other rows say once, few or many, or leave the size out.

j_call clone_size v_call cdr3_aa
TRBJ1-2 - TRBV2 CASSSWGGGYTF
TRBJ1-5 - TRBV27 CASKSQATGNQPQHF
TRBJ2-3 - TRBV12-3/TRBV12-4 CASRRTQGDTQYF
TRBJ1-2 - TRBV5-5 CASSLEMSYGYTF
TRBJ2-3 - TRBV7-9 CASSGTPTRDTQYF
TRBJ2-5 - TRBV11-2 CASSLVRDQETQYF
TRBJ1-2 - TRBV5-6 CASSEGQGNYGYTF
TRBJ2-3 - TRBV11-3 CASSTGGRITDTQYF
TRBJ2-2 once TRBV4-1 CASSNYRTGGRSTGELFF
TRBJ2-3 - TRBV6-6 CASSRQGLAGADTQYF